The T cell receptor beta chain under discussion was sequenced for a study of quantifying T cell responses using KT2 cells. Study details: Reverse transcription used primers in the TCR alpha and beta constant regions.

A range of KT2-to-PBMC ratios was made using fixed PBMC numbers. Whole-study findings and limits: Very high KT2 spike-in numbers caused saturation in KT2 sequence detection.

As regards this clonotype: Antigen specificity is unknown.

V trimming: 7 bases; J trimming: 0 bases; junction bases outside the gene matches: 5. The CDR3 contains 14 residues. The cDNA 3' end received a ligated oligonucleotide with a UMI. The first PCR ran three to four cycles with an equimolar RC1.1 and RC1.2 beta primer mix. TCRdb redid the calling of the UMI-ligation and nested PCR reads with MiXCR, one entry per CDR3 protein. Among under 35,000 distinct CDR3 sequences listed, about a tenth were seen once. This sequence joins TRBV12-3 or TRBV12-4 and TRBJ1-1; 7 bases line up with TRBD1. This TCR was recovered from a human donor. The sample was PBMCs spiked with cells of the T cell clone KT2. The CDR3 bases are TGTGCCAGCACGGACAGGACCTTGAACACTGAAGCTTTCTTT. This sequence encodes CASTDRTLNTEAFF.